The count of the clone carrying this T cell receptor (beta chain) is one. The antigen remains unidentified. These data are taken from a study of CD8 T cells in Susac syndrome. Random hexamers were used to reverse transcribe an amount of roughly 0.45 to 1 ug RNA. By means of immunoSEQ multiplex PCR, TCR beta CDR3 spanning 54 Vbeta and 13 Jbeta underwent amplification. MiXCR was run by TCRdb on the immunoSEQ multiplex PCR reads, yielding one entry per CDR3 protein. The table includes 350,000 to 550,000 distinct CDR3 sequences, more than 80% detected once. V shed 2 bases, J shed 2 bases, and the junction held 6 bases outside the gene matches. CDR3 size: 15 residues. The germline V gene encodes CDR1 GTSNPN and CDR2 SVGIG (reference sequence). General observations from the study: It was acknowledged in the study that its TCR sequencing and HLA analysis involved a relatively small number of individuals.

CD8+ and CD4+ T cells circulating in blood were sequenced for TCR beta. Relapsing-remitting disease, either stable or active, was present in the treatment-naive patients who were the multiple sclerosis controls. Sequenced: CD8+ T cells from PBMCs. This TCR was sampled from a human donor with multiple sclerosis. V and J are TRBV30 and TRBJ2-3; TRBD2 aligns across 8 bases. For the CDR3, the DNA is TGTGCCTGGAGTACCGCTAGCGGGCTCACAGATACGCAGTATTTT. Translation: CAWSTASGLTDTQYF. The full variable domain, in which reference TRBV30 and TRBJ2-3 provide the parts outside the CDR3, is SQTIHQWPATLVQPVGSPLSLECTVEGTSNPNLYWYRQAAGRGLQLLFYSVGIGQISSEVPQNLSASRPQDRQFILSSKKLLLSDSGFYLCAWSTASGLTDTQYFGPGTRLTVL.